The following is a T cell receptor (beta chain) sequence with its context. Amplification yielded TCR beta CDR3 regions, with RNA transcripts as the source. TCR CDR3 underwent first-round RT-PCR with the HTBI primer set. One entry per CDR3 protein results from TCRdb running MiXCR on the multiplex PCR reads. The data show fewer than 700,000 distinct CDR3 sequences, about 15% seen once. This entry belongs to a study of T cells in Graves' hyperthyroidism and ophthalmopathy. Study context: Peripheral blood was acquired at first diagnosis, ahead of any therapy whatsoever.

The source material was blood. This clonotype was obtained from a woman younger than 30 with Graves' ophthalmopathy.

CDR3 amino acids: CASSHATGKNTEAFF. CDR3 nucleotide sequence: TGCGCCAGCAGCCATGCGACAGGGAAGAACACTGAAGCTTTCTTT. V gene TRBV4-1 combines with J gene TRBJ1-1; TRBD1 aligns across 7 bases. The CDR3 sequence is 15 residues long. From germline, CDR1 is MGHRA and CDR2 YSYEKL. V dropped 3 bases and J dropped 1; count of bases not matched to a gene: 5.